Presented here are 4 T cell receptor beta chains from one specimen sequenced in a study of identical twins. One entry per CDR3 protein, called by TCRdb with MiXCR from the 5' RACE reads. There are some 500,000 distinct CDR3 sequences in the sample; about 20% occur only once, and around 0.91% lies in the top ten. This same sample was also part of a study on T cells expressing NK-cell markers.

Material: CD4+ T cells sorted from blood. All receptors derive from a woman younger than 35 in good health.

In this sample, this clonotype turned up a few times. The chain has TRBV7-2 and TRBJ2-2; possible D gene TRBD2, 6 bases. V was shortened by 1 base and J by 0 bases, with 9 bases between the two germline ends. Per germline, CDR1 SGHTA and CDR2 FQGNSA. CDR3 length: 16 residues. The CDR3 here is CASSLDRGTNTGELFF. In nucleotides, the CDR3 is TGTGCCAGCAGCTTAGATCGCGGGACGAACACCGGGGAGCTGTTTTTT.

The genes are TRBV12-3 or TRBV12-4 and TRBJ1-1; no clear D gene. CDR3 length: 15 residues. V was pared by 0 bases and J by 11 bases, with 19 bases between. CDR3 region: CASSLARKAGPEAFF. The CDR3 nucleotides are TGTGCCAGCAGTTTAGCGAGGAAGGCAGGTCCCGAGGCTTTCTTT.

This chain links TRBV12-3 or TRBV12-4 with TRBJ1-2; 7 bases are a match to TRBD1. The CDR3 runs 14 residues. V shed 6 bases, J shed 3 bases, and the junction held 7 bases outside the gene matches. CDR3 sequence (DNA): TGTGCCAGCAGGCCGGACAGGAATTACTATGGCTACACCTTC. This codes for CASRPDRNYYGYTF.

The chain links TRBV20-1 to TRBJ2-7, with D perhaps matching TRBD2 (7 bases). V was pared by 3 bases and J by 0 bases, with 12 bases between. Germline V lookup: CDR1 DFQATT, CDR2 SNEGSKA (reference sequence). There are 14 residues in the CDR3. The CDR3 reads CSASPGGLSYEQYF. For the CDR3, the DNA is TGCAGTGCTAGCCCCGGGGGGCTCTCCTACGAGCAGTACTTC.